Below, one TCR beta chain is given with its context. Its antigen is not known. There are 15 residues in the CDR3. Germline CDR1 is SNHLY and CDR2 is FYNNEI. Trimming removed 6 bases from V and 2 bases from J, with 14 bases in between. This table comes from immunoSEQ multiplex PCR, and its TCRdb copy is limited to in-frame clones, with some not included. This table holds 2,500,000 or so clones, 85% to 95% found once. This sample is drawn from a study of shared clonotypes between healthy human individuals. Study conclusions and caveats: The study sampled only blood, and tissue repertoires likely differ.

This sequence originates from a man younger than 30 in good health. Some clones in this sample may be carry-over from other donors' samples. The chain uses TRBV2 and TRBJ1-5, with D possibly being TRBD1 (6 bases). The sample comprised naive CD4+ T cells from PBMCs. Subset given: CD45RA+ positively selected. The CDR3 nucleotides read TGTGCCAGCAGAGGGACAATCTGGGGCAATCAGCCCCAGCATTTT. Its protein product is CASRGTIWGNQPQHF.